Each of the 8 T cell receptor beta chains below was sequenced from the same sample in a study of vaccination and CD4 T cells after COVID-19. Their recognized antigens are unknown. An Oncomine TCR Beta short-read assay was used to sequence the DNA from cultured CD4+ T cells. One entry per CDR3 protein results from TCRdb running MiXCR on the PCR reads. The sample comprises over 10,000 distinct CDR3 sequences, more than 45% of which are singletons, and just over 20% rests with the top ten. Indicated treatment: approximately nine-day PBMC culture with coronavirus spike peptide pools or control peptides (ViraFEST assay). The source material was CD4+ T cells from blood, cultured in vitro. These receptors came from a human donor who had recovered from COVID-19.

The chain joins TRBV7-2 to TRBJ1-5; the D is unclear. Germline CDR1 is SGHTA and CDR2 is FQGNSA. The CDR3 is made up of 16 amino acids. The V gene lost 4 bases and the J gene lost 4 bases, with 17 bases spanning the gap. The DNA for the CDR3 is TGTGCCAGCAGCTCGACCTATAGGGCCTTAAATCAGCCCCAGCATTTT. This gives the protein CASSSTYRALNQPQHF.

The rearrangement joins TRBV4-3 to TRBJ1-3; TRBD1 matches 8 bases. The length of the CDR3 is 16 residues. The V gene end was trimmed by 1 base and the J gene end by 4 bases; junction bases not matched to a gene: 6. Germline CDR1 and CDR2: LGHNA and YSLEER. CDR3 loop: CASSQGDRSVGNTIYF. In DNA form, the CDR3 reads TGCGCCAGCAGCCAAGGGGACAGGTCGGTCGGAAACACCATATATTTT.

The J gene is TRBJ1-1, the V gene TRBV2; no clear D gene. Germline-derived CDR1 and CDR2 are SNHLY and FYNNEI. CDR3 length: 13 amino acids. Trimming took 5 bases from V and 3 from J, leaving 10 bases between them. The CDR3 here is CASSPQSYTEAFF. The CDR3 DNA follows: TGTGCCAGCAGTCCCCAGAGTTACACTGAAGCTTTCTTT.

In its sample, this clonotype was seen a few times. The chain uses TRBV29-1 and TRBJ2-5; 8 nucleotides align to TRBD1. Germline CDR1 is SQVTM and CDR2 is ANQGSEA. Unmatched junction bases numbered 13, after V lost 3 bases and J lost 7 bases. The CDR3 consists of 15 residues. The CDR3 coding sequence is TGCAGCGTTGAGGGCACAGGGGGACTCTCAGGGACCCAGTACTTC. Translated: CSVEGTGGLSGTQYF.

This clonotype turned up a few times. CDR3 residues: CAWSKLRNTGFVAFF. The CDR3 coding sequence is TGTGCCTGGAGTAAACTCCGGAACACAGGGTTTGTAGCTTTCTTT. This chain connects TRBV30 to TRBJ1-1, with a possible D match to TRBD1 (6 bases). This CDR3 has 15 amino acids. Germline V gives CDR1 GTSNPN, CDR2 SVGIG (reference sequence). Trimming removed 2 bases from V and 10 bases from J, with 23 bases in between. Complete variable domain (other parts from reference TRBV30 and TRBJ1-1): SQTIHQWPATLVQPVGSPLSLECTVEGTSNPNLYWYRQAAGRGLQLLFYSVGIGQISSEVPQNLSASRPQDRQFILSSKKLLLSDSGFYLCAWSKLRNTGFVAFFGQGTRLTVV.

The genes are TRBV7-3 and TRBJ2-1; the D call may be TRBD1 or TRBD2 (5 bases each). The CDR3 is 15 residues long. CDR1 is SGHTA, CDR2 FQGTGA, per germline. The ends were cut back, 1 base at V and 8 bases at J, with 15 bases in the middle. CDR3 loop: CASSLNWDPGHEQFF. CDR3 sequence (DNA): TGTGCCAGCAGCTTAAATTGGGACCCGGGCCATGAGCAGTTCTTC.

This clonotype was seen once. The chain is built from TRBV20-1 and TRBJ2-3, with 9 positions matching TRBD2. From germline, CDR1 is DFQATT and CDR2 SNEGSKA (reference sequence). Trimming took 4 bases from V and 6 from J; bases not matched to a gene: 2. This CDR3 region has 12 residues. CDR3 DNA sequence: TGCAGTGCTATAAGCGGGAGGGATACGCAGTATTTT. Its protein product is CSAISGRDTQYF.

V gene TRBV19 combines with J gene TRBJ2-2, with TRBD2 matching 9 bases. CDR1 and CDR2 (germline): LNHDA, SQIVND (reference sequence). This CDR3 is built from 13 residues. V gave up 3 bases and J gave up 9 bases; unmatched junction bases: 2. The CDR3 DNA reads as TGTGCCAGTAGTATCGCGGGGGGGCGGGAGCTGTTTTTT. It codes for CASSIAGGRELFF.